This TCR beta chain was found in a study of regulatory T cells in long-lasting Graves disease. Researchers made TCR beta libraries by using iRepertoire HTBI primers and running Arm-PCR on CDR3 regions. MiXCR, applied by TCRdb to the multiplex PCR reads, yields one record per CDR3 protein. The sample includes around 480,000 distinct CDR3 sequences, roughly 15% of them seen just once. Time point meaning: newly diagnosed GD, antithyroid drugs for less than 3 months. From PBMCs, RNA was extracted and then used to make the TCR library. The CDR3 has 14 amino acids. Germline CDR1 SGHRS, CDR2 YFSETQ. V lost 3 bases and J lost 6; bases outside the gene matches: 1. This same sample was also part of a study on T cells in Graves' hyperthyroidism and ophthalmopathy. That study adds: HTBI primers were the set used in a first-round RT-PCR of the TCR CDR3. Blood also contained most expanded thyroid clonotypes above 0.001.

This chain joins TRBV5-1 and TRBJ2-2; 11 bases line up with TRBD1. The source is a woman aged 35-60 years with Graves disease. Sequencing used peripheral blood mononuclear cells (PBMCs), obtained at new diagnosis, from a patient treated with antithyroid drugs. The CDR3 protein is CASSSGQGAGELFF. The CDR3 region has the DNA TGCGCCAGCAGCTCGGGACAGGGGGCCGGGGAGCTGTTTTTT.